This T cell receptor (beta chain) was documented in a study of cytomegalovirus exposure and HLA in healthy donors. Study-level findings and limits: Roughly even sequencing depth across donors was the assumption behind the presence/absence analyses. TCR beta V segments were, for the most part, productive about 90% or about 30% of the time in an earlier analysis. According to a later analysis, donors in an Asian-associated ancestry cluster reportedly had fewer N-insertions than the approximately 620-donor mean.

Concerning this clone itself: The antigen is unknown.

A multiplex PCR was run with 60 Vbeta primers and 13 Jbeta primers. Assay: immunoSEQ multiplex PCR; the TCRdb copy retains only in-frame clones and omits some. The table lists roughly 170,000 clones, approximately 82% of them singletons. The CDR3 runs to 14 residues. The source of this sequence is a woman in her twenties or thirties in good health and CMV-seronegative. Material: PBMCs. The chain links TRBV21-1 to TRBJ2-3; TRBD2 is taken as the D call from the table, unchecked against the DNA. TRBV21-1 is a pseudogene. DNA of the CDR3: TGTGCCAGCAGCAAAGGGCGGGGTTTGGGTACGCAGTATTTT. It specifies CASSKGRGLGTQYF.